This T cell receptor (beta chain) was sequenced during a study of T cells in Graves' hyperthyroidism and ophthalmopathy. Study context: At the time of initial diagnosis and before any treatment, peripheral blood was collected.

Overall study results and limits: Ophthalmopathy prediction by the model preceded onset by a median about 6.5 months.

Amplification targeted TCR beta CDR3 regions from RNA transcripts. Using the HTBI primer set, a first-round RT-PCR was run on the TCR CDR3. TCRdb passed the multiplex PCR reads through MiXCR, listing each CDR3 protein once. The sample consists of approximately 620,000 distinct CDR3 sequences, around 13% of them appearing once. Orbital computed tomography and thyroid ultrasound, together with serum TRAb and thyroxine and clinical symptoms, were used for diagnoses. PBMCs came from around 10 ml fresh peripheral blood. The CDR3 covers 13 residues. CDR1 and CDR2 (germline): MNHNS, SASEGT. For this clonotype: Its antigen is currently unknown. This may be a read error: a much more frequent sequence differs by one nucleotide.

The rearrangement joins TRBV6-1 to TRBJ1-2; a possible D gene is TRBD1 (5 bases). The sequenced sample was blood. The sequence was obtained from a woman between 25 and 40 years old with Graves' hyperthyroidism that later progressed to Graves' ophthalmopathy. The DNA for the CDR3 is TGTGTCGCCCGGGACGCCCCTCGGTATGGCTACACCTTC. Residues: CVARDAPRYGYTF.